Below, 14 T cell receptor beta chains from the same sample are listed, as sequenced in a study of blood T cell repertoires in COVID-19. Sequencing used immunoSEQ multiplex PCR; TCRdb keeps in-frame clones, though not all of them. The sample holds about 300,000 clones; 80% to 90% are singletons and the top ten take roughly 1.1%. The specimen was peripheral blood. The origin of the receptors is a woman aged 45 to 65 with acute or convalescent COVID-19.

As concerns this clone: One junction end does not reproduce the germline sequence, and a read error may be involved. The rearrangement links TRBV7-9 to TRBJ1-2; possible D gene TRBD1, 6 bases. CDR1 and CDR2 (germline): SEHNR, FQNEAQ (reference sequence). This CDR3 is 13 amino acids long. The CDR3 bases are TGTGCCAGCAGCTACCTCCTGGACAAGGGGGGGATCTTC. This gives the protein CASSYLLDKGGIF.

The V call is TRBV12-5, the J call TRBJ2-5; weak D call: TRBD2 (5 bases). There are 13 residues in the CDR3. Germline lookup yields CDR1 LGHNT and CDR2 FRNRAP. V gave up 5 bases and J gave up 2 bases, with 9 bases separating them. The CDR3 loop is CASGLGLQETQYF. For the CDR3, the DNA is TGTGCTAGTGGTCTAGGACTTCAAGAGACCCAGTACTTC.

This chain joins TRBV7-9 and TRBJ2-7, with 11 bases identical to TRBD2. The V gene's germline CDR1 is SEHNR and CDR2 FQNEAQ (reference sequence). There are 15 residues in the CDR3. Trimming at V came to 7 bases and at J to 4 bases, leaving 9 bases not matched to a gene. For the CDR3, the DNA is TGTGCCAGCACCCCTTATATAGCGGGAGGGTACGAGCAGTACTTC. Its translation: CASTPYIAGGYEQYF.

Concerning this clone: The sample carries other DNA sequences with the same CDR3. V usage is TRBV15 and J usage is TRBJ2-5; D perhaps matches TRBD2 (6 bases). Germline V gives CDR1 LNHNV, CDR2 YYDKDF (reference sequence). There are 14 residues in the CDR3. V lost 3 bases and J lost 3, with 11 bases in between. The CDR3 loop reads CATSRGGEEETQYF. The CDR3, as DNA: TGTGCCACCAGCAGGGGCGGGGAAGAAGAGACCCAGTACTTC.

This sequence joins TRBV5-5 and TRBJ2-1; 9 bases are a match to TRBD2. J was trimmed by 3 bases and V by 0 bases; bases with no gene match: 1. The germline gives CDR1 SGHKS, CDR2 YYEKEE (reference sequence). The CDR3 contains 15 residues. As DNA, the CDR3 is TGTGCCAGCAGCTTGGAAGCGGGAGGCTACAATGAGCAGTTCTTC. It yields the protein CASSLEAGGYNEQFF.

The gene calls are TRBV7-9 and TRBJ1-2; D is undetermined. The CDR3 totals 19 residues. V lost 0 bases and J lost 2, with 22 bases in between. The germline V gene encodes CDR1 SEHNR and CDR2 FQNEAQ (reference sequence). The CDR3 here is CASSLARFGASAQNYGYTF. CDR3 nucleotide sequence: TGTGCCAGCAGCTTAGCGCGTTTTGGTGCCTCCGCCCAAAACTATGGCTACACCTTC.

The genes are TRBV2 and TRBJ2-5; TRBD1 matches at 7 bases. Germline V gene lookup returns CDR1 SNHLY and CDR2 FYNNEI. Trimming at V came to 2 bases and at J to 4 bases, leaving 7 bases not matched to a gene. This CDR3 has 15 residues. The CDR3 is CASSETGVNLETQYF. CDR3 in DNA: TGTGCCAGCAGTGAAACAGGGGTCAATTTAGAGACCCAGTACTTC.

The rearrangement links TRBV19 to TRBJ1-1; D is unresolved. This CDR3 contains 14 residues. Trimming pared 3 bases from V and 3 bases from J, leaving 11 bases between. From germline, CDR1 is LNHDA and CDR2 SQIVND (reference sequence). CDR3 protein: CASSIEAGYTEAFF. Here the CDR3 DNA reads TGTGCCAGTAGTATCGAGGCCGGATACACTGAAGCTTTCTTT.

The rearrangement joins TRBV10-3 to TRBJ1-5; TRBD1 matches at 7 bases. J gave up 4 bases and V 2 bases, and 2 bases lay outside the gene matches. Germline V gene sequence: CDR1 ENHRY, CDR2 SYGVKD. This CDR3 spans 14 amino acids. DNA of the CDR3: TGTGCCATCAGTGAGGGGGACAGTAATCAGCCCCAGCATTTT. Protein: CAISEGDSNQPQHF.

The chain links TRBV6-5 to TRBJ1-2; 9 bases match TRBD1. The germline V gene has CDR1 MNHEY and CDR2 SVGAGI. Losses at the gene ends were 4 bases for V and 2 bases for J; bases not matched to a gene: 8. CDR3 size: 16 residues. CDR3 protein: CASSSIWTGANYGYTF. DNA of the CDR3: TGTGCCAGCAGTTCTATATGGACAGGGGCGAACTATGGCTACACCTTC.

There are a few counts of this clone. The chain carries TRBV12-3 or TRBV12-4 and TRBJ1-2, with D hard to call. The V end was cut by 1 base, the J end by 3 bases, with 6 bases between. This CDR3 contains 13 residues. CDR3 amino acids: CASSLDSYYGYTF. CDR3 DNA sequence: TGTGCCAGCAGTTTAGACAGTTACTATGGCTACACCTTC.

The chain has TRBV5-1 and TRBJ2-5; 9 bases are a match to TRBD1. V was clipped by 4 bases and J by 5 bases; unmatched bases: 9. The CDR3 spans 15 residues. The germline gives CDR1 SGHRS, CDR2 YFSETQ. The CDR3 is CASSLGQGPLETQYF. Here the CDR3 DNA reads TGCGCCAGCAGCCTGGGACAGGGCCCGTTGGAGACCCAGTACTTC.

The chain recombines TRBV6-4 with TRBJ1-1; 10 nucleotides match TRBD1. The V gene end was trimmed by 3 bases and the J gene end by 4 bases; junction bases not matched to a gene: 5. Germline CDR1 MRHNA, CDR2 SNTAGT. This CDR3 contains 15 residues. Here the CDR3 reads CASSEGQGSSTEAFF. The CDR3 DNA sequence: TGTGCCAGCAGTGAGGGACAGGGGAGTAGCACTGAAGCTTTCTTT.

The genes are TRBV7-9 and TRBJ1-2; D gene uncertain. V dropped 5 bases and J dropped 6 bases, with 16 bases sitting between them. Germline V gives CDR1 SEHNR, CDR2 FQNEAQ (reference sequence). The CDR3 consists of 14 residues. The CDR3 DNA follows: TGTGCCAGCAGCCACTCGCGGGGAATGAATGGCTACACCTTC. Translating it yields CASSHSRGMNGYTF.